This paragraph covers one T cell receptor (beta chain) sequence. In the absence of a count, this clonotype is rated medium-sized (0.01 to 0.1%) from its frequency. Its antigen remains undetermined. The cysteine opens and the phenylalanine closes a CDR3 of 15 amino acids. DNA is not on record. Per the germline V gene, SGHDT is the CDR1 and YYEEEE is the CDR2. Parkinson's disease patients were included as a neurodegenerative disease comparison group, since antigen-specific T cells had previously been reported in Parkinson's disease blood. All participants were free of acute infectious disease and in good physical condition. Biomarkers including neurofilament, amyloid-beta and tau were used to confirm neurodegeneration in the patients. For droplet-based sequencing, live CSF cells were sorted with a live/dead marker. CSF was obtained by lumbar puncture, and immune cells were pelleted by centrifugation at 300g. Each CSF sample was examined for red blood cells, and any sample with blood contamination was excluded. CSF cells were cryopreserved in freezing medium, frozen at -80 degrees C overnight, and then transferred to liquid nitrogen for storage. Before analysis, CSF samples had been stored for less than seven months.

Receptors were amplified or captured by 10x single-cell sequencing. 10X Genomics single-cell V(D)J and 5' gene-expression libraries were used to profile CSF cells. An Illumina NextSeq550 was used to sequence the CSF single-cell TCR libraries. In the source study's methods: V(D)J reads were aligned to the vdj-GRCh38 alts ensemble 2.0.0 reference and were analysed with the Cell Ranger vdj pipeline. Cell barcodes sharing the same set of productive CDR3 nucleotide sequences were defined as clonotypes. To link clonality with transcriptional profiles, clonotype information was added to the Seurat v3.0 gene-expression metadata. Exclusion was applied to CSF cells with more than 1,800 genes, more than 7,500 UMIs or more than 10% mitochondrial reads. To identify TCRs with known antigen specificity, CDR3-beta sequences were compared against VDJdb. Clone sharing was examined by network analysis using the R package qgraph, in which only TCRs with complete alpha and beta chains were included. TCRdb reprocessed the raw reads; every CDR3 protein sequence is a single record, and DNA is not supplied. Here the V and J calls rest on TCRdb's processing, not on the authors' analysis. The sample table records some 1,200 distinct CDR3 sequences. Of the sample, around 17% is held by the ten largest clones.

The sample belongs to a study of CD8 T cells in cerebrospinal fluid in Alzheimer's disease (dated by TCRdb to the early 2020s). At the level of the whole study: CSF T cell clonal expansion was assessed with two single-cell approaches: plate-based nested PCR sequencing and droplet-based sequencing. CSF gene-expression analysis, which included Parkinson's disease patients, covered about 26 samples in total. In the droplet-based CSF analysis comparing patients with controls, there were 10 or so healthy controls (around 11,000 cells) and 10 or so patients with MCI or Alzheimer's disease (approximately 10,000 cells). Whether clonally expanded T cells were present in cerebrospinal fluid from healthy elderly individuals and from patients with neurodegenerative disease was tested.

Overall study results and their limits: Only samples with detectable clones (roughly eleven healthy, 5 MCI, 5 AD, 6 PD) were included in the overall clonality comparison. When the data were pooled, 4 of 6 Alzheimer's patients but only 1 of 10 healthy subjects had a highly expanded clone, defined as one making up at least 3% of TCRs. The EBV-specific clones were neither the most highly expanded clones nor enriched among patients. In patients with MCI or Alzheimer's disease, the biggest CSF clone accounted for a larger percentage of TCRs than in controls. The authors warned that finding EBV-specific TCRs in CSF does not prove a causal connection between EBV and Alzheimer's disease.

This receptor was identified in a human donor with Parkinson's disease. Input material: cerebrospinal fluid. The sequence is built from TRBV5-6 and TRBJ2-3; checking the TCRdb D call of TRBD1 is not possible without DNA. The CDR3 protein sequence reads: CASSPDRESTDTQYF.